This T cell receptor beta chain was captured by sequencing in a study of identical twins. CDR3 size: 15 residues. V was clipped by 8 bases and J by 0 bases, with 16 bases between them. CDR1 is MNHEY, CDR2 SVGEGT, per germline. Study-level findings and limits: High-abundance cord blood beta clonotypes had fewer insertions; memory repertoires showed none. A cross-sectional statistical analysis, not follow-up of the same donors, supported the conclusions. A partial confounding effect on zero-insertion analyses could come from invariant MAIT and iNKT cells.

This clonotype was seen only a few times. Its antigen is still unknown. Through template switching, a universal primer site was introduced, and the cDNA contained unique molecular identifiers. TCRdb passed the 5' RACE reads through MiXCR, listing each CDR3 protein once. The sample contains 410,000 or so distinct CDR3 sequences, 18% of which appear only once. The sequence came from a man aged 50 or older in good health. This chain links TRBV6-2 or TRBV6-3 with TRBJ2-5, with D possibly TRBD1 on 6 matching bases. Sample: naive T cells sorted from blood. CDR3 DNA: TGTGCCAGCGGGGATTCGGACAGCTACCAAGAGACCCAGTACTTC. This codes for CASGDSDSYQETQYF.